One and the same sample provided the 21 T cell receptor beta chains below, sequenced in a study of CD8 T cells in ankylosing spondylitis. In TCRdb, the 5' RACE reads were re-called with MiXCR into one record per CDR3 protein. The sample yields just over 150,000 distinct CDR3 sequences, around 20% seen once. The sample taken for sequencing was blood, either unsorted or a sorted T cell fraction (not recorded which). The receptor source for this set is a male donor with ankylosing spondylitis or in good health (not recorded which).

As regards this clonotype: One junction end disagrees with the germline gene, perhaps due to a read error. The chain joins TRBV30 to TRBJ1-5; D is perhaps TRBD1 (6 bases). This CDR3 is built from 14 residues. The germline V gene has CDR1 GTSNPN and CDR2 SVGIG (reference sequence). This CDR3 reads CARSTDKGGQPQHF. DNA for the CDR3: TGTGCCCGGAGTACTGACAAGGGGGGCCAGCCCCAGCATTTT.

This clonotype was seen a handful of times. The J gene is TRBJ1-1, the V gene TRBV28, with D tentatively TRBD1 (5 bases). Germline V gives CDR1 MDHEN, CDR2 SYDVKM. The CDR3 runs 13 residues. V was clipped by 2 bases and J by 10 bases, with 14 bases between them. CDR3 loop: CASSLQQGFGAFF. The DNA of the CDR3 is TGTGCCAGCAGTTTACAGCAGGGTTTCGGAGCTTTCTTT.

There are a few counts of this clonotype. The chain employs TRBV29-1 and TRBJ2-1; no clear D gene. The CDR3 runs 11 residues. CDR1 and CDR2 (germline): SQVTM, ANQGSEA. V lost 3 bases, J lost 9 bases, and 9 bases lay in between. CDR3: CSVDSSLEQFF. The DNA of the CDR3 is TGCAGCGTTGACTCCTCCCTTGAGCAGTTCTTC.

This clonotype occurred a few times. The chain links TRBV13 to TRBJ1-2, with a weak D call TRBD1 (6 bases). CDR1 PRHDT and CDR2 FYEKMQ come from the germline V gene (reference sequence). V dropped 1 base and J dropped 7 bases, with 16 bases sitting between them. This CDR3 comprises 15 residues. CDR3 DNA: TGTGCCAGCAGCTTAGTCCGGCAGGGGTCCTCTGGCTACACCTTC. Translation: CASSLVRQGSSGYTF. Drawing the rest from reference TRBV13 and TRBJ1-2, the complete variable domain is AAGVIQSPRHLIKEKRETATLKCYPIPRHDTVYWYQQGPGQDPQFLISFYEKMQSDKGSIPDRFSAQQFSDYHSELNMSSLELGDSALYFCASSLVRQGSSGYTFGSGTRLTVV.

The V call is TRBV19, the J call TRBJ2-1; 11 nucleotides align to TRBD2. Germline CDR1 reads LNHDA; CDR2 reads SQIVND (reference sequence). This CDR3 is built from 15 residues. V was pared by 6 bases and J by 7 bases, with 8 bases of the junction left unmatched. This CDR3 reads CASSLATSGINEQFF. In DNA, the CDR3 is TGTGCCAGTAGCCTCGCGACTAGCGGGATAAATGAGCAGTTCTTC.

This chain links TRBV28 with TRBJ2-5, with D unresolved. The CDR3 consists of 14 residues. With 2 bases removed from V and 1 base from J, the gap between germline ends came to 8 bases. Germline CDR1 is MDHEN and CDR2 is SYDVKM. CDR3 DNA: TGTGCCAGCAGTTTAACCGTCCGCCAAGAGACCCAGTACTTC. Translation gives CASSLTVRQETQYF.

The chain couples TRBV24-1 to TRBJ2-1; 11 bases map to TRBD2. V dropped 5 bases and J dropped 5; count of bases not matched to a gene: 7. The CDR3 sequence is 16 residues long. The germline CDR1 and CDR2 sequences are KGHDR and SFDVKD. CDR3 protein: CATSGSLAGGHNEQFF. The CDR3 DNA reads as TGTGCCACCAGTGGTTCGCTAGCGGGAGGACACAATGAGCAGTTCTTC.

The chain recombines TRBV2 with TRBJ2-1; D is ambiguous. The ends were cut back, 1 base at V and 6 bases at J, with 7 bases in the middle. Germline CDR1 reads SNHLY; CDR2 reads FYNNEI. The CDR3 contains 13 residues. The chain's CDR3 is CASSEGRPNEQFF. In DNA form, the CDR3 reads TGTGCCAGCAGTGAAGGCAGGCCCAATGAGCAGTTCTTC. Full variable domain (outside the CDR3, taken from reference TRBV2 and TRBJ2-1): EPEVTQTPSHQVTQMGQEVILRCVPISNHLYFYWYRQILGQKVEFLVSFYNNEISEKSEIFDDQFSVERPDGSNFTLKIRSTKLEDSAMYFCASSEGRPNEQFFGPGTRLTVL.

A few counts support this clonotype. The CDR3 region is CSARDRGQGNEKLFF. For the CDR3, the DNA is TGCAGTGCTAGAGATAGGGGCCAAGGGAATGAAAAACTGTTTTTT. The chain links TRBV20-1 to TRBJ1-4, with D possibly TRBD1 on 5 matching bases. Between the trimmed V and J ends, which lost 0 bases and 5 bases, there was a span of 13 bases. The CDR3 length is 15 residues. Germline V gene lookup returns CDR1 DFQATT and CDR2 SNEGSKA (reference sequence).

This clonotype has at least ten counts. The chain is built from TRBV5-1 and TRBJ2-1; no reliable D call. The V and J ends lost 4 bases and 4 bases respectively, with 12 bases between them. CDR3 length: 14 residues. Germline V gene sequence: CDR1 SGHRS, CDR2 YFSETQ. The CDR3 reads CASSPRASYNEQFF. The CDR3 DNA is TGCGCCAGCAGCCCCCGGGCGTCGTACAATGAGCAGTTCTTC.

The table lists this clonotype with a count of one. J is TRBJ2-1 and V is TRBV20-1; tentative D call: TRBD2 (6 bases). The CDR3 spans 14 residues. The V gene's germline CDR1 is DFQATT and CDR2 SNEGSKA (reference sequence). Deletions cut 3 bases from V and 0 bases from J, with 9 bases between. This CDR3 reads CSASPSVSYNEQFF. DNA of the CDR3: TGCAGTGCTAGTCCTAGCGTCTCCTACAATGAGCAGTTCTTC.

The chain employs TRBV6-2 or TRBV6-3 and TRBJ2-2, with 10 nucleotides matching TRBD1. The CDR3 contains 15 residues. After removal of 6 bases from V and 3 bases from J, the junction contained 4 bases not matched to a gene. Looked up from germline, CDR1 is MNHEY and CDR2 is SVGEGT. CDR3 in amino acids: CASRRTGGDTGELFF. CDR3 DNA sequence: TGTGCCAGCAGGAGGACAGGGGGAGACACCGGGGAGCTGTTTTTT.

The chain uses TRBV6-1 and TRBJ2-1, with D hard to call. Germline V gene data show CDR1 as MNHNS and CDR2 as SASEGT. Trimming removed 6 bases from V and 6 bases from J, with 12 bases in between. This CDR3 contains 13 residues. The CDR3 loop reads CASRSAMINEQFF. The CDR3 bases are TGTGCCAGCAGGAGCGCAATGATCAATGAGCAGTTCTTC.

This clonotype was seen a handful of times. This sequence joins TRBV20-1 and TRBJ1-5, with 7 bases identical to TRBD1. Unmatched junction bases numbered 8, after V lost 6 bases and J lost 6 bases. The germline V gene encodes CDR1 DFQATT and CDR2 SNEGSKA (reference sequence). The CDR3 extends over 13 amino acids. The DNA of the CDR3 is TGCAGTGCACCGCTGGACAGGTTTCAGCCCCAGCATTTT. This encodes CSAPLDRFQPQHF.

This clonotype has at least ten counts. The chain links TRBV4-1 to TRBJ1-4; D possibly corresponds to TRBD1 (5 bases). The germline gives CDR1 MGHRA, CDR2 YSYEKL. CDR3 length equals 17 residues. Trimming pared 0 bases from V and 9 bases from J, leaving 20 bases between. CDR3 sequence: CASSQDASFGGRKKLFF. CDR3 nucleotide sequence: TGCGCCAGCAGCCAAGACGCCTCGTTCGGGGGACGGAAAAAACTGTTTTTT.

There are a few counts of this clonotype. J is TRBJ1-2 and V is TRBV11-2; D is perhaps TRBD1 (5 bases). Per germline, CDR1 SGHAT and CDR2 FQNNGV. The CDR3 is 16 residues long. Trimming cost V 4 bases and J 3 bases, with 18 bases left between them. CDR3 coding DNA: TGTGCCAGCAGCTCCCCCGGGGCAGGGATGGACTATGGCTACACCTTC. Translated: CASSSPGAGMDYGYTF.

In this sample, this clonotype turned up many times. V is TRBV20-1 and J is TRBJ2-7; no clear D. The length of the CDR3 is 12 residues. The V and J ends lost 6 bases and 0 bases respectively, with 9 bases between them. The germline V gene has CDR1 DFQATT and CDR2 SNEGSKA (reference sequence). The CDR3 DNA sequence: TGCAGTGCCTCGTTTTCCTCCTACGAGCAGTACTTC. It codes for CSASFSSYEQYF.

This clonotype was observed at least ten times. The V call is TRBV29-1, the J call TRBJ2-5, with D hard to call. Germline V lookup: CDR1 SQVTM, CDR2 ANQGSEA. The ends were cut back, 4 bases at V and 2 bases at J, with 11 bases in the middle. The CDR3 spans 13 residues. DNA for the CDR3: TGCAGCGTTGGTAGTCCTCCACAAGAGACCCAGTACTTC. Its translation: CSVGSPPQETQYF.

This clonotype has only a few counts. V and J are TRBV28 and TRBJ1-5; the match to TRBD1 covers 9 bases. With V trimmed by 5 bases and J by 6 bases, 5 bases remained unmatched. Germline-derived CDR1 and CDR2 are MDHEN and SYDVKM. The CDR3 extends over 14 amino acids. CDR3 in DNA: TGTGCCAGCAGTCCGGGACAGGGAACTCAGCCCCAGCATTTT. Protein sequence: CASSPGQGTQPQHF.

This clonotype has ten or more counts. The J gene is TRBJ1-1, the V gene TRBV3-1, with unresolved D. The CDR3 spans 12 residues. CDR1 is LGHDT, CDR2 YNNKEL, per germline (reference sequence). Trimming pared 0 bases from V and 6 bases from J, leaving 5 bases between. The DNA for the CDR3 is TGTGCCAGCAGCCAAGACCGTGCTGAAGCTTTCTTT. Protein sequence: CASSQDRAEAFF.

Many counts were recorded for this clonotype. The gene calls are TRBV5-1 and TRBJ2-2; D is ambiguous. Germline CDR1 is SGHRS and CDR2 is YFSETQ. CDR3 size: 14 residues. The V gene lost 0 bases and the J gene lost 5 bases, with 8 bases spanning the gap. CDR3 loop: CASSLGPITGELFF. DNA for the CDR3: TGCGCCAGCAGCTTGGGGCCAATTACCGGGGAGCTGTTTTTT. Full variable domain (outside the CDR3, taken from reference TRBV5-1 and TRBJ2-2): KAGVTQTPRYLIKTRGQQVTLSCSPISGHRSVSWYQQTPGQGLQFLFEYFSETQRNKGNFPGRFSGRQFSNSRSEMNVSTLELGDSALYLCASSLGPITGELFFGEGSRLTVL.